Shown below are 26 T cell receptor beta chains from a single sample sequenced in a study of OX40 agonist ivuxolimab in advanced cancers. Assay used: immunoSEQ multiplex PCR; TCRdb lists only in-frame clones, some missing. The sample has 60,000 to 70,000 clones, over 75% seen once. The source material was CD4+ or CD8+ T cells sorted from blood, sampled in a trial of the OX40 agonist ivuxolimab. The receptors stem from an adult with an advanced solid tumor such as melanoma, head and neck, liver or kidney cancer.

This chain joins TRBV10-3 and TRBJ2-1; 8 bases match TRBD1. This CDR3 region has 14 residues. Germline V gene sequence: CDR1 ENHRY, CDR2 SYGVKD. V was pared by 7 bases and J by 5 bases, with 7 bases of the junction left unmatched. The CDR3 coding sequence is TGTGCCATCATGGCCCAGGGGGCCCACAATGAGCAGTTCTTC. It codes for CAIMAQGAHNEQFF.

The CDR3 reads CASSQDWGRGSVRLAGVYEQYF. For the CDR3, the DNA is TGCGCCAGCAGCCAAGATTGGGGCAGGGGATCGGTACGACTAGCGGGAGTCTACGAGCAGTACTTC. This chain connects TRBV4-1 to TRBJ2-7; 12 bases fit TRBD2. CDR1 and CDR2 from the germline V gene are MGHRA and YSYEKL. CDR3 length: 22 amino acids. V was pared by 0 bases and J by 3 bases, with 21 bases of the junction left unmatched.

The chain couples TRBV20-1 to TRBJ1-2; TRBD1 matches at 7 bases. Trimming removed 6 bases from V and 9 bases from J; junction bases left unmatched: 7. Germline CDR1 and CDR2: DFQATT and SNEGSKA (reference sequence). The CDR3 consists of 11 residues. In nucleotides, the CDR3 is TGCAGTGCCCAACAGGGGTTGAGCTACACCTTC. Amino acid sequence: CSAQQGLSYTF.

This sequence joins TRBV19 and TRBJ1-2, with D hard to call. Trimming removed 3 bases from V and 0 bases from J, with 14 bases in between. CDR1 LNHDA and CDR2 SQIVND come from the germline V gene (reference sequence). CDR3 length equals 16 residues. The CDR3 nucleotides read TGTGCCAGTAGTATGGTCGGTGGCAGGCCTAACTATGGCTACACCTTC. Protein sequence: CASSMVGGRPNYGYTF. Supplemented by reference TRBV19 and TRBJ1-2, the full variable domain reads DGGITQSPKYLFRKEGQNVTLSCEQNLNHDAMYWYRQDPGQGLRLIYYSQIVNDFQKGDIAEGYSVSREKKESFPLTVTSAQKNPTAFYLCASSMVGGRPNYGYTFGSGTRLTVV.

The V and J genes are TRBV6-5 and TRBJ2-7; TRBD2 matches 7 bases. This CDR3 has 14 amino acids. V was pared by 6 bases and J by 0 bases, with 5 bases of the junction left unmatched. Germline V gene data show CDR1 as MNHEY and CDR2 as SVGAGI. The CDR3 here is CASREASGSYEQYF. The CDR3 coding sequence is TGTGCCAGCAGAGAAGCTAGCGGCTCCTACGAGCAGTACTTC.

The rearrangement uses TRBV4-1 and TRBJ2-2; D perhaps matches TRBD1 (6 bases). From germline, CDR1 is MGHRA and CDR2 YSYEKL. V shed 1 base and J shed 4 bases, with 13 bases lying between them. This CDR3 is built from 16 residues. The CDR3 DNA sequence: TGCGCCAGCAGCCAAGTCGGCCAGGGGCCCACCGGGGAGCTGTTTTTT. Its translation is CASSQVGQGPTGELFF.

DNA of the CDR3: TGTGCCAGCAGCCAAGAGCCGGTTGAAGCTTTCTTT. It yields the protein CASSQEPVEAFF. This chain joins TRBV14 and TRBJ1-1, with D uncertain. Trimming stripped 0 bases from V and 7 bases from J, with 6 bases between. Germline values: CDR1 SGHDN, CDR2 FVKESK. The CDR3 consists of 12 residues.

The chain recombines TRBV10-1 with TRBJ2-1, with 8 bases fitting TRBD2. V shed 3 bases, J shed 8 bases, and the junction held 3 bases outside the gene matches. The CDR3 is 13 residues long. Germline CDR1 reads WNHNN; CDR2 reads SYGVQD (reference sequence). The DNA for the CDR3 is TGCGCCAGCAGTGACGGACTAGCTCATGAGCAGTTCTTC. Translated, it gives CASSDGLAHEQFF.

The V and J genes are TRBV28 and TRBJ2-1, with TRBD2 matching over 8 bases. Germline-derived CDR1 and CDR2 are MDHEN and SYDVKM. There are 13 residues in the CDR3. V trimming: 6 bases; J trimming: 10 bases; junction bases outside the gene matches: 8. The CDR3 nucleotides are TGTGCCAGCAGAAAACGCGGGGGGAGGGAGCAGTTCTTC. Translation gives CASRKRGGREQFF.

The J gene is TRBJ2-5, the V gene TRBV10-3; D may be TRBD2 (7 bases). V was shortened by 4 bases and J by 2 bases, with 11 bases between the two germline ends. CDR3 length: 14 amino acids. Per the germline V gene, CDR1 is ENHRY and CDR2 is SYGVKD. Written as DNA, the CDR3 is TGTGCCATCAGTGGTGCGGGGGCTCAAGAGACCCAGTACTTC. Translated, it gives CAISGAGAQETQYF.

V usage is TRBV2 and J usage is TRBJ2-7; D gene unclear. The CDR3 length is 13 residues. Germline assignment: CDR1 SNHLY and CDR2 FYNNEI. Trimming shortened V by 2 bases and J by 3 bases, and 8 bases separated the two germline ends. The CDR3 bases are TGTGCCAGCAGTGAATTAGAAGGCTACGAGCAGTACTTC. It translates to CASSELEGYEQYF.

V usage is TRBV28 and J usage is TRBJ2-1; 7 bases agree with TRBD1. Germline V CDR1 and CDR2: MDHEN, SYDVKM. The V segment lost 5 bases and the J segment 9 bases; nucleotides outside the gene matches: 13. This CDR3 has 15 residues. The CDR3 spells CASSDRAGYIGEQFF. The DNA for the CDR3 is TGTGCCAGCAGTGACAGGGCCGGCTACATCGGTGAGCAGTTCTTC.

The chain combines TRBV7-9 with TRBJ2-1; TRBD1 agrees at 12 bases. Germline loops: CDR1 SEHNR, CDR2 FQNEAQ (reference sequence). This CDR3 comprises 15 residues. V was clipped by 5 bases and J by 9 bases; unmatched bases: 8. For the CDR3, the DNA is TGTGCCAGCAGCGGGGGACAGGGGGCTTTCAGTGAGCAGTTCTTC. It codes for CASSGGQGAFSEQFF.

The V call is TRBV28, the J call TRBJ2-7; TRBD2 agrees at 16 bases. The CDR3 covers 22 residues. The germline gives CDR1 MDHEN, CDR2 SYDVKM. The trim removed 7 bases at V and 4 bases at J, leaving 25 bases unmatched. Written as DNA, the CDR3 is TGTGCCAGCACCCGGGAGGTGGGCCCCGGGACTAGCGGGAGGGCTTTTTCGTACGAGCAGTACTTC. Translated, it gives CASTREVGPGTSGRAFSYEQYF.

This chain connects TRBV7-2 to TRBJ2-1; no firm D call. Per germline, CDR1 SGHTA and CDR2 FQGNSA. The CDR3 consists of 14 residues. The V end lost 3 bases, the J end lost 7 bases, and 13 bases lay between the germline ends. The CDR3 DNA reads as TGTGCCAGCAGCTTCCACCTAAATTCTAATGAGCAGTTCTTC. Translated, it gives CASSFHLNSNEQFF.

The rearrangement uses TRBV5-4 and TRBJ2-6; D is ambiguous. This CDR3 is 18 amino acids long. In germline, CDR1 is SGHNT, CDR2 YYREEE (reference sequence). The ends were cut back, 3 bases at V and 0 bases at J, with 16 bases in the middle. CDR3 in amino acids: CASSYPSPNPSGANVLTF. In DNA form, the CDR3 reads TGTGCCAGCAGCTATCCCTCACCTAATCCCTCTGGGGCCAACGTCCTGACTTTC.

The V call is TRBV12-5, the J call TRBJ1-2, with TRBD1 matching 7 bases. Germline CDR1 reads LGHNT; CDR2 reads FRNRAP. The CDR3 has 14 amino acids. J was trimmed by 4 bases and V by 7 bases; bases with no gene match: 9. CDR3 loop: CASAYGQDIYGYTF. As DNA, the CDR3 is TGTGCTAGTGCCTACGGACAGGATATCTATGGCTACACCTTC.

Written as DNA, the CDR3 is TGTGCCAGCAGCTTTGGGGCTACCCAAGAGACCCAGTACTTC. This gives the protein CASSFGATQETQYF. V and J are TRBV7-8 and TRBJ2-5; a weak D match, TRBD1 (5 bases). CDR1 and CDR2 from the germline V gene are SGHVS and FQNEAQ. The CDR3 totals 14 residues. V was clipped by 3 bases and J by 1 base, with 9 bases between them.

The rearrangement links TRBV15 to TRBJ2-5, with D possibly called TRBD1 or TRBD2 (5 bases each). The germline V gene encodes CDR1 LNHNV and CDR2 YYDKDF (reference sequence). Deletions cut 0 bases from V and 4 bases from J, with 15 bases between. The CDR3 runs to 16 residues. The CDR3 DNA reads as TGTGCCACCAGCAGAGATCAGGGTGGGAGAGGAGAGACCCAGTACTTC. It is translated as CATSRDQGGRGETQYF.

This clone was observed once. The CDR3 DNA follows: TGTGCCAGCAGCTCTGTGGGACCGACGAACTATGGCTACACCTTC. It codes for CASSSVGPTNYGYTF. The J gene is TRBJ1-2, the V gene TRBV7-2, with a possible D match to TRBD1 (5 bases). The CDR3 spans 15 residues. CDR1 SGHTA and CDR2 FQGNSA come from the germline V gene. The V end was cut by 4 bases, the J end by 2 bases, with 14 bases between.

The V and J genes are TRBV27 and TRBJ1-1; unclear D gene. Trimming took 3 bases from V and 3 from J, leaving 14 bases between them. This CDR3 has 15 amino acids. Germline V lookup: CDR1 MNHEY, CDR2 SMNVEV (reference sequence). CDR3 coding DNA: TGTGCCAGCAGTTTTCGATCAGATGGGGACACTGAAGCTTTCTTT. Translation: CASSFRSDGDTEAFF.

The chain is built from TRBV11-2 and TRBJ2-1, with D possibly matching TRBD2 (5 bases). Germline V gene sequence: CDR1 SGHAT, CDR2 FQNNGV. This CDR3 comprises 15 residues. V gave up 0 bases and J gave up 5 bases, with 11 bases separating them. The CDR3: CASSLDRTGNNEQFF. In DNA, the CDR3 is TGTGCCAGCAGCTTAGACCGTACGGGAAACAATGAGCAGTTCTTC. Full variable domain (missing parts from reference TRBV11-2 and TRBJ2-1): EAGVAQSPRYKIIEKRQSVAFWCNPISGHATLYWYQQILGQGPKLLIQFQNNGVVDDSQLPKDRFSAERLKGVDSTLKIQPAKLEDSAVYLCASSLDRTGNNEQFFGPGTRLTVL.

The rearrangement links TRBV11-2 to TRBJ2-3; D may match TRBD1 or TRBD2 (5 bases each). Germline CDR1 is SGHAT and CDR2 is FQNNGV. Trimming cost V 10 bases and J 8 bases, with 22 bases left between them. The CDR3 runs 14 residues. CDR3 sequence (DNA): TGTGCCACCTCACCGGGGCCCCAAATCCGTACGCAGTATTTT. Encoded protein: CATSPGPQIRTQYF. Based on the CDR3 plus reference TRBV11-2 and TRBJ2-3, the full variable domain is EAGVAQSPRYKIIEKRQSVAFWCNPISGHATLYWYQQILGQGPKLLIQFQNNGVVDDSQLPKDRFSAERLKGVDSTLKIQPAKLEDSAVYLCATSPGPQIRTQYFGPGTRLTVL.

CDR3 amino acids: CASSSDSTIINTEAFF. The CDR3 nucleotides read TGTGCCAGTAGTTCGGACAGCACCATAATCAACACTGAAGCTTTCTTT. The rearrangement uses TRBV19 and TRBJ1-1, with D perhaps TRBD1 (6 bases). V gave up 5 bases and J gave up 2 bases, with 18 bases separating them. This CDR3 has 16 residues. Germline-derived CDR1 and CDR2 are LNHDA and SQIVND (reference sequence).

The rearrangement uses TRBV10-2 and TRBJ2-3, with 7 bases that match TRBD2. CDR3 length: 13 residues. Looked up from germline, CDR1 is WSHSY and CDR2 is SAAADI. The trim removed 8 bases at V and 2 bases at J, leaving 4 bases unmatched. The CDR3: CASERGPTDTQYF. In nucleotides, the CDR3 is TGCGCCAGCGAGCGGGGACCCACAGATACGCAGTATTTT.

This rearrangement joins TRBV18 to TRBJ1-1; no clear D. CDR1 and CDR2 (germline): KGHSH, LQKENI. The CDR3 is 13 amino acids. Between the trimmed V and J ends, which lost 2 bases and 2 bases, there was a span of 6 bases. In nucleotides, the CDR3 is TGTGCCAGCTCACCAACCCGAAACACTGAAGCTTTCTTT. Translating it yields CASSPTRNTEAFF.